This T cell receptor beta chain is from a study of blood T cell repertoires in COVID-19. Study-level background: Material from acute and convalescent COVID-19 was sourced from the United States, Italy and Spain. T cells, B-cell-depleted T cells, or PBMCs supplied cDNA or gDNA.

The CDR3 consists of 11 residues. The V end lost 8 bases, the J end lost 4 bases, and 6 bases lay between the germline ends. Germline V lookup: CDR1 MDHEN, CDR2 SYDVKM. Original data processing: It was from reference gene primer amplification that nucleated cell counts were estimated. Here immunoSEQ multiplex PCR was the method, and the copy in TCRdb shows in-frame clones only, minus some. The DNA gave D and trimming, while V, J and clone size come from that table. The sample has fewer than 250,000 clones, about four fifths seen once; the top ten hold about 7.3%. J is TRBJ1-5 and V is TRBV28, with a tentative D call TRBD1 (5 bases). The sample taken for sequencing was peripheral blood. The TCR comes from a woman aged 45-59 years with active or convalescent COVID-19. CDR3: CASAGNQPQHF. Written as DNA, the CDR3 is TGTGCCAGCGCAGGGAATCAGCCCCAGCATTTT.